The sequence of this T cell receptor (beta chain) was determined in a study of regulatory T cells in long-lasting Graves disease (dated by TCRdb to the early 2020s). About the full investigation: Patients with newly diagnosed Graves' disease had been on antithyroid drugs for under 3 months. This study used TCR sequencing and RNA sequencing of peripheral blood to compare persistent Graves' disease patients against newly diagnosed Graves' disease patients. The study took place in China and was registered as a clinical trial. A total of roughly 33 samples underwent TCR sequencing: around 13 from persistent and roughly 20 from newly diagnosed Graves' disease patients.

Libraries were constructed by multiplex PCR. The sequencing machine was an Illumina HiSeq 4000. TCR beta libraries were built with iRepertoire HTBI primers and Arm-PCR amplification of CDR3 regions. Before sequencing, the PCR products underwent gel purification. Turning to the authors' computational methods: A total of around 66 TRBV and approximately 15 TRBJ segments were identified across samples and were used for gene usage analysis of CDR3 amino acid clonotypes. COPE and FqMerger were used to merge the filtered high-quality paired reads into contigs. Contigs were aligned with BLAST to IMGT TRBV, TRBD and TRBJ reference genes, and CDR3 was defined per IMGT. Clonotypes above 0.1% frequency were classified as highly expanded clones. Shannon entropy was used to measure repertoire diversity, and the Gini coefficient was used to measure V-J evenness. A clonotype was considered public if more than one individual shared it. Using fastp at Q25 and MiXCR, TCRdb reprocessed the public reads and kept productive beta chains. One record per CDR3 amino acid sequence lists the most common genes and DNA. TCRdb's processing, not the study's, gives the V and J calls here. This sample lists about 530,000 distinct CDR3 sequences; roughly a sixth were detected once. Approximately 25% of the sample is taken by the ten largest.

The CDR3 measures 19 amino acids from cysteine to phenylalanine. This clonotype appeared many times. Its target antigen remains unknown. The limits of the CDR3 on the DNA are not certain, so only TCRdb's listed CDR3 is given. Study-wide findings and limitations: Only the TCR beta chain was sequenced and analyzed. A larger number of public clonotypes was shared among persistent patients (more than 2,500) than among newly diagnosed patients (approximately 1,000). Persistent Graves' disease patients showed lower TCR Shannon entropy and fewer highly expanded clones than newly diagnosed patients, suggesting clonal expansion. TRBV28, TRBJ1-2 and TRBJ2-5 were preferentially used in persistent disease, while TRBV20-1 and TRBJ2-1 were favored in newly diagnosed disease. The small sample size was acknowledged by the authors as a limitation that may reduce accuracy. Only peripheral blood was studied, because thyroid tissue, the primary lesion, was inaccessible.

In light of the paper, this sample's time point label describes: newly diagnosed GD, antithyroid drugs for less than 3 months. For both TCR sequencing and RNA sequencing, RNA was extracted from PBMCs using TRIzol. Graves' disease was diagnosed according to American Thyroid Association guidelines. Recruitment of patients was carried out at an endocrinology department in Xi'an, China. Each patient gave around 9 milliliters of peripheral blood, collected in an EDTA anticoagulant tube. PBMCs were isolated by Ficoll Paque Plus density gradient separation without further T cell sorting. An Agilent 2100 Bioanalyzer and agarose gel were used to assess RNA quality, and a NanoDrop 2000 was used to measure RNA concentration. The data also belong to a second study, concerning T cells in Graves' hyperthyroidism and ophthalmopathy. The second study also describes: Graves' hyperthyroidism was defined as stable when no progression to ophthalmopathy occurred over 18 months of follow-up. The hyperthyroidism patients were between 18 and 65 years old and newly diagnosed, with a disease duration of less than 2 months. Any patient with an uncontrolled infection, another autoimmune disease, pregnancy or lactation was excluded. Diagnoses were based on clinical symptoms, serum thyroxine and TRAb, thyroid ultrasound and orbital computed tomography. The first round of RT-PCR for the TCR CDR3 was performed with the HTBI primer set and the Qiagen OneStep RT-PCR kit. Most expanded thyroid clonotypes (frequency above 0.001) were also found in blood, which suggests that blood repertoires may mirror thyroid immune responses. A 13 V-J signature model separated ophthalmopathy from stable hyperthyroidism, with 87.88% sensitivity and 81% to 83% specificity in cross-validation and 80%/75% in testing. In validation, the model predicted progression to ophthalmopathy with around 71% sensitivity and less than 80% specificity, a median of 6.5 months before onset. TCR V-J signatures able to tell the groups apart were searched for in a discovery cohort of 90 to 100 patients, of whom approximately 40 had Graves' ophthalmopathy and about 60 had stable Graves' hyperthyroidism. Prospective prediction of ophthalmopathy was tested in an independent validation cohort of approximately 18 hyperthyroidism patients and 15 to 17 patients who later progressed to ophthalmopathy. The roughly 94 discovery patients were randomly split 7:3 into training and test sets. In addition, the study compared T-cell repertoires in thyroid tissue and in blood from six Graves' hyperthyroidism patients. Following sampling, methimazole starting at 30 mg daily was given to hyperthyroidism patients, and high-dose intravenous methylprednisolone was given to ophthalmopathy patients. A second multiplex PCR round built the libraries, followed by size selection and purification. Paired-end sequencing of the libraries was performed with 100 bp reads on an Illumina HiSeq2000. SOAPnuke was used to process the raw data, throwing out any read that contained adapters or uncalled bases, had a mean Phred below 15, or lacked an exact constant-primer or identifier match. COPE v1.2.5 was used to merge the high-quality paired reads, and each unique nucleotide sequence was defined as a clonotype. MiTCR v1.1 was used to align clonotypes to the IMGT TRBV, TRBD and TRBJ reference segments. The analysis was restricted to V-J combinations with a frequency above 0.0001, which together covered about 99% of the repertoires. A TCS score was defined as the ratio of F50 (clonal expansion) to E x V (chaos), with BLOSUM62-based TCRdist applied between CDR3 peptides within each V-J. Welch's t-statistics and random forest reduced several hundred V-J features to 10 to 15, which were used in a naive Bayes classifier (R e1071). Sample size was not statistically predetermined, and investigators were not blinded to group allocation. The paper reports TCR Vbeta CDR3 sequencing of 140 or so peripheral blood samples: 40 to 45 ophthalmopathy, fewer than 80 hyperthyroidism and 17 progressor patients.

This material consisted of peripheral blood mononuclear cells (PBMCs), taken at new diagnosis, from a patient treated with antithyroid drugs. The source of this sequence is a woman aged 35-65 years with Graves disease. Donor details come from another sample of the same person, matched by shared clones. Rearrangement joined TRBV12-3 or TRBV12-4 to TRBJ1-2; TRBD1, the D gene given by the table, was not confirmed from the DNA. The CDR3 is CASSTSWGEQGASNYGYTF.